The present TCR beta chain was sequenced within a study of cytomegalovirus exposure and HLA in healthy donors. Overall study results and limits: What a later analysis showed was that several of the most significant clusters appeared linked to common viral pathogens. Most TCR sequences proved rare, with some public TCRs found in many donors.

As for this clone: No antigen is known for it.

Healthy bone marrow donors supplied every sample. Researchers ran the PCR with 60 Vbeta and 13 Jbeta primers. Sequenced by immunoSEQ multiplex PCR; TCRdb stores in-frame clones only, minus some. The table shows tens of thousands of clones, with about four fifths occurring only once. Deletions cut 0 bases from V and 3 bases from J, with 6 bases between. This CDR3 spans 13 amino acids. Germline values: CDR1 SGHRS, CDR2 YFSETQ. The chain combines TRBV5-1 with TRBJ1-2; a weak D match, TRBD1 (5 bases). Sequenced sample: PBMCs. The sequence came from a young man in good health and CMV-seronegative. CDR3 sequence: CASSLGRDYGYTF. The CDR3 DNA reads as TGCGCCAGCAGCTTGGGCAGGGACTATGGCTACACCTTC.